The clone carrying this TCR beta chain has only a few counts. What it binds is unknown. This specimen comes from a study of T cell clones after liver transplantation. Study details: Third-party-reactive TCRbeta sequences from pre-transplant mixed lymphocyte reactions served as antigen-independent comparators. Three of the eight recipients were HCV-positive; the rest had non-autoimmune, non-viral transplant indications.

Study-wide findings and caveats: Conclusions were preliminary, with small, heterogeneous patient groups. A significant post-transplant drop in circulating graft-donor-reactive CD4 TCRbeta sequences occurred in most of the 8 subjects.

The table came from immunoSEQ multiplex PCR; TCRdb's copy has only in-frame clones and leaves some out. The data contain just under 60,000 clones, approximately 63% of them seen just once; the ten biggest clones take up about 2.6%. The material sequenced was CD4+ T cells from blood, taken at the 15-month timepoint. This sequence originates from a human patient who received a liver transplant. The T cells may come from the graft donor.

CDR3 sequence reads: CASRAGQGASKTQYF. CDR3 nucleotide sequence: TGTGCCAGCAGGGCCGGACAGGGGGCGTCTAAGACCCAGTACTTC. V gene TRBV6-1 combines with J gene TRBJ2-5, with TRBD1 identical over 11 bases. The J segment lost 6 bases and the V segment lost 6 bases, leaving 9 bases of the junction unmatched. The germline CDR1 and CDR2 sequences are MNHNS and SASEGT. The CDR3 has 15 residues.